This T cell receptor (beta chain) was documented in a study of blood T cell repertoires in COVID-19. Study-wide background: The cDNA or gDNA used as material had been derived from T cells, B-cell-depleted T cells, or PBMCs.

Authors' methods: Quantification of nucleated cells was approximated via reference gene primer amplification. Using immunoSEQ multiplex PCR, the repertoire was profiled, and TCRdb retains in-frame clones only, with some absent. That table furnishes V, J and clone size, whereas the DNA furnished D and trimming. Of a few hundred thousand clones listed, about 88% are singletons. The source of this sequence is a man aged 55 to 70 who had recovered from COVID-19. The sample comprised peripheral blood.

The CDR3 DNA reads as TGTGCCTGGGGACGCTATGGGGGGATAAAAATCGGGGAGCTGTTTTTT. This codes for CAWGRYGGIKIGELFF. The chain is built from TRBV30 and TRBJ2-2; D perhaps matches TRBD2 (6 bases). V shed 5 bases and J shed 7 bases, with 23 bases lying between them. CDR1 is GTSNPN and CDR2 is SVGIG in the germline V gene (reference sequence). The CDR3 runs 16 residues.